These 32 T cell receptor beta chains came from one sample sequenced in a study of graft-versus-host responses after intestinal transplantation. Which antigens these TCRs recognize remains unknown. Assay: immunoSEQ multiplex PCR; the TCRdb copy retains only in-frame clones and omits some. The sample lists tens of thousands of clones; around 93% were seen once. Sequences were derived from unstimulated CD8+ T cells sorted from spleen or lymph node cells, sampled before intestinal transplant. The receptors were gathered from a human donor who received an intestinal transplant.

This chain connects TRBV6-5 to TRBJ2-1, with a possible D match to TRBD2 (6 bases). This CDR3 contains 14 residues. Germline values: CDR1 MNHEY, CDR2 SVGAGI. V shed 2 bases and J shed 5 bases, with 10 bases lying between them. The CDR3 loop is CASSYQGGNNEQFF. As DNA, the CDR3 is TGTGCCAGCAGTTACCAAGGAGGGAACAATGAGCAGTTCTTC.

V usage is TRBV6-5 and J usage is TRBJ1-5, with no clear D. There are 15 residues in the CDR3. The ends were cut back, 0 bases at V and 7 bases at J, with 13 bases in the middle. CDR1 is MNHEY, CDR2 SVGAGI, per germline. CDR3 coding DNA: TGTGCCAGCAGTTACTCGAGGGCCGAGGGCCAGCCCCAGCATTTT. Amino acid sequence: CASSYSRAEGQPQHF.

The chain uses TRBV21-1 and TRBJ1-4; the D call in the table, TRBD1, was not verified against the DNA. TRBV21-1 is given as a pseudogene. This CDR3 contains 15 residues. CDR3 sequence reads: CASSRQGGQGEKLFF. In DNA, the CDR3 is TGTGCCAGCAGCAGACAGGGGGGCCAAGGCGAAAAACTGTTTTTT.

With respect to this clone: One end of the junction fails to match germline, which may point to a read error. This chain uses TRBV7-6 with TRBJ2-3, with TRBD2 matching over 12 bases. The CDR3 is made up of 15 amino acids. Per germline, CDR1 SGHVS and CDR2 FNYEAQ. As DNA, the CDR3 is TGTGCCAGCACCTTAACTAGCGGGGGGCCAGATACGCAGTATTTT. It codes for CASTLTSGGPDTQYF.

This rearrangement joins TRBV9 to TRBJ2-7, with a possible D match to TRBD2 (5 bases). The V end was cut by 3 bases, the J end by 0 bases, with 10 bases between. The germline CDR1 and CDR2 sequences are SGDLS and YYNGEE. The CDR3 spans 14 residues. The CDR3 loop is CASSAGEGSYEQYF. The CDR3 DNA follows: TGTGCCAGCAGCGCGGGTGAGGGCTCCTACGAGCAGTACTTC.

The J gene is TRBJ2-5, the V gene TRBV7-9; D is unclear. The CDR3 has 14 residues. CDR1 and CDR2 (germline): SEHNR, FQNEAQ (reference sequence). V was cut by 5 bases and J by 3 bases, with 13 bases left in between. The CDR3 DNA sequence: TGTGCCAGCAGCGCAAGCCTAGAGGAAGAGACCCAGTACTTC. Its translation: CASSASLEEETQYF.

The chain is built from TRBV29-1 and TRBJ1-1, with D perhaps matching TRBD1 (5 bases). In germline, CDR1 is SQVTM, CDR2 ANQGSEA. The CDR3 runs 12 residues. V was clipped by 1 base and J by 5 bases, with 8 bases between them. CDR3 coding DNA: TGCAGCGTTGAAGGCAGGGTGACTGAAGCTTTCTTT. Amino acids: CSVEGRVTEAFF.

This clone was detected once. As DNA, the CDR3 is TGTGCCAGTAGTAAAGGACTTAGCAATCAGCCCCAGCATTTT. It codes for CASSKGLSNQPQHF. The gene calls are TRBV19 and TRBJ1-5; D is uncertain. Germline CDR1 LNHDA, CDR2 SQIVND (reference sequence). V was clipped by 4 bases and J by 0 bases, with 7 bases between them. The CDR3 runs 14 residues.

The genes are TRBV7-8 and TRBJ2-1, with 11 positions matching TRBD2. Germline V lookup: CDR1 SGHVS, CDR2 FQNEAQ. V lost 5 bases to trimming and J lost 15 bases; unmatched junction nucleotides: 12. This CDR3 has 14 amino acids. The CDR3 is CASSPGTSGFSRFF. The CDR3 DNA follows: TGTGCCAGCAGCCCCGGGACTAGCGGCTTCTCGCGGTTCTTC.

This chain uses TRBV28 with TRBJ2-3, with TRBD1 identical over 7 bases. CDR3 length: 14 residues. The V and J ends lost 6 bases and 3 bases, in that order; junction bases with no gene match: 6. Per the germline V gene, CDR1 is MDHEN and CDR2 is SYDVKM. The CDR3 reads CASRLTGETDTQYF. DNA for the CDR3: TGTGCCAGCAGGTTAACAGGGGAAACAGATACGCAGTATTTT.

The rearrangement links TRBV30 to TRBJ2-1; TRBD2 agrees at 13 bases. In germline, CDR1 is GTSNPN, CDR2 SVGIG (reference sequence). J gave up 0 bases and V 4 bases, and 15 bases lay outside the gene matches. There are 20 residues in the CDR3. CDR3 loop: CAWIGPGTSGTLPSYNEQFF. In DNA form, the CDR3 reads TGTGCCTGGATTGGGCCCGGGACTAGCGGGACACTACCCTCCTACAATGAGCAGTTCTTC. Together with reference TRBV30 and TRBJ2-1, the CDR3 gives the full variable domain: SQTIHQWPATLVQPVGSPLSLECTVEGTSNPNLYWYRQAAGRGLQLLFYSVGIGQISSEVPQNLSASRPQDRQFILSSKKLLLSDSGFYLCAWIGPGTSGTLPSYNEQFFGPGTRLTVL.

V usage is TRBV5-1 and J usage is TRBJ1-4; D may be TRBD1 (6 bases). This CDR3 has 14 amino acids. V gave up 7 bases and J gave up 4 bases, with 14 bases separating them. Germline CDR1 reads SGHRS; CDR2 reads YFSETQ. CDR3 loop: CASSTTGVNEKLFF. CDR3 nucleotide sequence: TGCGCCAGCTCAACGACAGGTGTTAATGAAAAACTGTTTTTT.

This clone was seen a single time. As DNA, the CDR3 is TGTGCCAGCGGTGGGCTAGGGGACTATGGCTACACCTTC. This translates into CASGGLGDYGYTF. The chain employs TRBV5-6 and TRBJ1-2; maybe TRBD1 (5 bases). Germline lookup yields CDR1 SGHDT and CDR2 YYEEEE. The length of the CDR3 is 13 residues. V lost 7 bases, J lost 3 bases, and 13 bases lay in between.

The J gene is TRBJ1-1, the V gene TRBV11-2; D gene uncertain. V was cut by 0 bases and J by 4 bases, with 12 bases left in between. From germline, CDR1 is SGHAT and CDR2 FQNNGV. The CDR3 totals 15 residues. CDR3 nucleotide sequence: TGTGCCAGCAGCTTAGAGAGGATCCGTTTCACTGAAGCTTTCTTT. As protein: CASSLERIRFTEAFF. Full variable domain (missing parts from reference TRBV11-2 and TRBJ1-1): EAGVAQSPRYKIIEKRQSVAFWCNPISGHATLYWYQQILGQGPKLLIQFQNNGVVDDSQLPKDRFSAERLKGVDSTLKIQPAKLEDSAVYLCASSLERIRFTEAFFGQGTRLTVV.

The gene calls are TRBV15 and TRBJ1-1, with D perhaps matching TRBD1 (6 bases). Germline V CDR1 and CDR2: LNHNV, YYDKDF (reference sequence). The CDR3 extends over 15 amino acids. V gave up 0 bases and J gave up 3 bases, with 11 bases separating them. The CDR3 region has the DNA TGTGCCACCAGCAGAGATCGGGGGGCGTACACTGAAGCTTTCTTT. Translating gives CATSRDRGAYTEAFF.

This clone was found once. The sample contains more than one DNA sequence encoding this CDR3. The CDR3 DNA follows: TGCGCCAGCAGTACCGGGACAGGGGGCGAGCAGTACTTC. Translated, it gives CASSTGTGGEQYF. This chain links TRBV5-1 with TRBJ2-7, with 11 nucleotides matching TRBD1. The CDR3 contains 13 residues. The germline V gene encodes CDR1 SGHRS and CDR2 YFSETQ. The V gene end was trimmed by 5 bases and the J gene end by 6 bases; junction bases not matched to a gene: 4.

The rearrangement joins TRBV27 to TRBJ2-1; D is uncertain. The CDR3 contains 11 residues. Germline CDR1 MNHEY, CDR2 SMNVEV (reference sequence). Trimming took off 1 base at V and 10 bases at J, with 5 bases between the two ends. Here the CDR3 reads CASSLYREQFF. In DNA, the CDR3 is TGTGCCAGCAGTTTATACAGAGAGCAGTTCTTC.

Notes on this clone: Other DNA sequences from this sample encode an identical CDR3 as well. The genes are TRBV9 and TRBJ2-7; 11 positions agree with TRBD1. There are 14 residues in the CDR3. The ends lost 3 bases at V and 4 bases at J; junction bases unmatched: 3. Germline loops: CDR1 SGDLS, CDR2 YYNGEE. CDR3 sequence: CASSAGTGGYEQYF. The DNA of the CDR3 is TGTGCCAGCAGCGCCGGGACAGGGGGGTACGAGCAGTACTTC.

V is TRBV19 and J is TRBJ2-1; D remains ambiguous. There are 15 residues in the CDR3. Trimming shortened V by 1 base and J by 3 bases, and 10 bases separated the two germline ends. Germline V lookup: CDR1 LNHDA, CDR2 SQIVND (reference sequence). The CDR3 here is CASSIGLVFYNEQFF. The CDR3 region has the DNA TGTGCCAGTAGTATAGGGCTAGTTTTCTACAATGAGCAGTTCTTC.

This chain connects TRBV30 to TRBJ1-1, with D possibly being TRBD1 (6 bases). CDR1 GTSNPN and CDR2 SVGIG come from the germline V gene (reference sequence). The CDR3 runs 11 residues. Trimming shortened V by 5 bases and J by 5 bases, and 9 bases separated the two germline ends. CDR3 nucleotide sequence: TGTGCCTGGGGACAGTGGACTGAAGCTTTCTTT. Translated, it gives CAWGQWTEAFF.

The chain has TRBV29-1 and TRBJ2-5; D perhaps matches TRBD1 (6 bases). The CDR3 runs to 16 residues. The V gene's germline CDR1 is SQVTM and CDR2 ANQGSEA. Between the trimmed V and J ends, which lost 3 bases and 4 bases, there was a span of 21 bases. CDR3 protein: CSVELVGSGAGETQYF. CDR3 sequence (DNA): TGCAGCGTTGAGTTGGTTGGGTCAGGGGCGGGAGAGACCCAGTACTTC.

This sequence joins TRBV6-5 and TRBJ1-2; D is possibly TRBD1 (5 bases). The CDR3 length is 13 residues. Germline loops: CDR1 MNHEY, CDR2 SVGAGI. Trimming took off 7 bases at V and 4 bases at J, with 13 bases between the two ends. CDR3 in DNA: TGTGCCAGCAAATCCGGGGGTATCTATGGCTACACCTTC. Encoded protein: CASKSGGIYGYTF.

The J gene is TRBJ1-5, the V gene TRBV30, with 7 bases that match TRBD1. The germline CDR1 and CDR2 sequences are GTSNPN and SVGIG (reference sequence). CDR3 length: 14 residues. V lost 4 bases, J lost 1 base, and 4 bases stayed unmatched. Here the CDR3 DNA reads TGTGCCTGGAACTTGGGACAGAGCAATCAGCCCCAGCATTTT. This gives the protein CAWNLGQSNQPQHF.

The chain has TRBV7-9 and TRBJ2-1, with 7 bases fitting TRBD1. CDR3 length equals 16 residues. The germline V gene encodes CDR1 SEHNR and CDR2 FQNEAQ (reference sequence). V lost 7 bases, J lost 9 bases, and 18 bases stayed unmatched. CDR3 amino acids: CASNNIEGALGVEQFF. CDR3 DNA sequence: TGTGCCAGCAACAATATCGAGGGGGCGCTCGGTGTTGAGCAGTTCTTC.

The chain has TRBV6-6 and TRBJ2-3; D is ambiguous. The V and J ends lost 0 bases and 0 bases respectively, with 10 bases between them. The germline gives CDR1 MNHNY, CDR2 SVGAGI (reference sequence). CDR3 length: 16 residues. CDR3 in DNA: TGTGCCAGCAGTTACTCCGCAAGACATAGCACAGATACGCAGTATTTT. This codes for CASSYSARHSTDTQYF.

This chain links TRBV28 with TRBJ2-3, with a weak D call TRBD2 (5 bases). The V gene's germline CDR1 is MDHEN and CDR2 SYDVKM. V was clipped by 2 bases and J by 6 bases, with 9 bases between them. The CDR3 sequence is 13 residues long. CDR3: CASSLRGEDTQYF. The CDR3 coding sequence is TGTGCCAGCAGTTTACGGGGAGAGGATACGCAGTATTTT. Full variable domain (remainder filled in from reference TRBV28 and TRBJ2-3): DVKVTQSSRYLVKRTGEKVFLECVQDMDHENMFWYRQDPGLGLRLIYFSYDVKMKEKGDIPEGYSVSREKKERFSLILESASTNQTSMYLCASSLRGEDTQYFGPGTRLTVL.

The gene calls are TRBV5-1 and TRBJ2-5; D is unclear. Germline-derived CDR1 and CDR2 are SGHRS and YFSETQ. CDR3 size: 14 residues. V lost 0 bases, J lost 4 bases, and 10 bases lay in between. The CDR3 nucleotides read TGCGCCAGCAGCTTGGCCTCGCCGGGAGAGACCCAGTACTTC. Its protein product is CASSLASPGETQYF.

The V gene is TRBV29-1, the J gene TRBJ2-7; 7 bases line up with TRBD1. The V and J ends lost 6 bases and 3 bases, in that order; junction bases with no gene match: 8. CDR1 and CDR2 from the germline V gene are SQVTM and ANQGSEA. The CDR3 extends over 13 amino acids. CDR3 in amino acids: CSVLTGRYYEQYF. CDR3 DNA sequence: TGCAGCGTCCTGACAGGGCGGTACTACGAGCAGTACTTC.

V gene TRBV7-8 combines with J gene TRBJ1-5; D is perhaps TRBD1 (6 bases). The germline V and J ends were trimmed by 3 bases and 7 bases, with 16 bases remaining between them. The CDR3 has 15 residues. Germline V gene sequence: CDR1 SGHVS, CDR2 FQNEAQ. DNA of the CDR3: TGTGCCAGCAGCTTGGGTGACTTGGGGGCGCAGCCCCAGCATTTT. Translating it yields CASSLGDLGAQPQHF.

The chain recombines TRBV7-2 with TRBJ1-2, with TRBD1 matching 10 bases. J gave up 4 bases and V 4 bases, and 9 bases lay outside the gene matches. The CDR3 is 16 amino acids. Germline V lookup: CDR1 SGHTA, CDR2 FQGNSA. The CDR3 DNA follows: TGTGCCAGCAGCTCCCCCGGGGACAGGGGAATCTATGGCTACACCTTC. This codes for CASSSPGDRGIYGYTF. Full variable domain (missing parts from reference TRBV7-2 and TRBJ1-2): GAGVSQSPSNKVTEKGKDVELRCDPISGHTALYWYRQSLGQGLEFLIYFQGNSAPDKSGLPSDRFSAERTGGSVSTLTIQRTQQEDSAVYLCASSSPGDRGIYGYTFGSGTRLTVV.

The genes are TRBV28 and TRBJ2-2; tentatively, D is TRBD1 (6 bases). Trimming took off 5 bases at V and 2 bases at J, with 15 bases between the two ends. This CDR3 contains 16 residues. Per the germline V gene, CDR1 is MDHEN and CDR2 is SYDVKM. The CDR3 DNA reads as TGTGCCAGCAGTGGACGCCCCGGGACAAACACCGGGGAGCTGTTTTTT. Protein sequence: CASSGRPGTNTGELFF. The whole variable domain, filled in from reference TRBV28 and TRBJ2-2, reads DVKVTQSSRYLVKRTGEKVFLECVQDMDHENMFWYRQDPGLGLRLIYFSYDVKMKEKGDIPEGYSVSREKKERFSLILESASTNQTSMYLCASSGRPGTNTGELFFGEGSRLTVL.

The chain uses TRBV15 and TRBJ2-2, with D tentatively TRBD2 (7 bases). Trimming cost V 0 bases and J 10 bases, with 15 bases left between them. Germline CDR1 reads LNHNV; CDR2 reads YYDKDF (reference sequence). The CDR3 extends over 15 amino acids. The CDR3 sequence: CATSRDWGGGAELFF. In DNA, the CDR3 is TGTGCCACCAGCAGAGACTGGGGAGGGGGTGCGGAGCTGTTTTTT. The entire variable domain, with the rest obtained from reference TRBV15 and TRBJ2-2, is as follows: DAMVIQNPRYQVTQFGKPVTLSCSQTLNHNVMYWYQQKSSQAPKLLFHYYDKDFNNEADTPDNFQSRRPNTSFCFLDIRSPGLGDTAMYLCATSRDWGGGAELFFGEGSRLTVL.